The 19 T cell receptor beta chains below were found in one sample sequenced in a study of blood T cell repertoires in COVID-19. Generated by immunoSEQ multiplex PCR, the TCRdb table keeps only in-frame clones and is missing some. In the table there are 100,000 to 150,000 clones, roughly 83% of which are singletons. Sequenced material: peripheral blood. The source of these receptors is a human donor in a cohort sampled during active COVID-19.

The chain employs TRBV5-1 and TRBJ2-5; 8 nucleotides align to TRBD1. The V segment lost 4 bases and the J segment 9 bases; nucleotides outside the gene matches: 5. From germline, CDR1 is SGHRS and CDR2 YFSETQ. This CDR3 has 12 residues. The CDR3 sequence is CASSLDRGPQYF. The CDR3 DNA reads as TGCGCCAGCAGCCTAGACAGGGGTCCCCAGTACTTC.

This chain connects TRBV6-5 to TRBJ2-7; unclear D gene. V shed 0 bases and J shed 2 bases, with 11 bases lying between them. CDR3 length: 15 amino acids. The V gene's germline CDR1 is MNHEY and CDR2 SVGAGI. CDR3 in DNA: TGTGCCAGCAGTTACTCTTCAGTCCCACCCTACGAGCAGTACTTC. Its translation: CASSYSSVPPYEQYF.

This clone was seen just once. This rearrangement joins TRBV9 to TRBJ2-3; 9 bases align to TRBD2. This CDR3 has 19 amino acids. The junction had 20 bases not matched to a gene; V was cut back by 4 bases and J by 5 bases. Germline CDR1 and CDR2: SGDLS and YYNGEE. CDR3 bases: TGTGCCAGCAGCTCCCGTTTCTCGAGTACGCGGGAGGGCCAAGATACGCAGTATTTT. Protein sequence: CASSSRFSSTREGQDTQYF. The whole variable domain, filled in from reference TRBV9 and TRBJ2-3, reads DSGVTQTPKHLITATGQRVTLRCSPRSGDLSVYWYQQSLDQGLQFLIQYYNGEERAKGNILERFSAQQFPDLHSELNLSSLELGDSALYFCASSSRFSSTREGQDTQYFGPGTRLTVL.

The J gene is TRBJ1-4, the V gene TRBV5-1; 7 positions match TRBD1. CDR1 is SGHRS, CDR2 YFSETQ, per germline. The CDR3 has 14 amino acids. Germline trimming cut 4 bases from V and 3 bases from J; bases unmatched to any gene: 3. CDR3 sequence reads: CASSVGQPNEKLFF. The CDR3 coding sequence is TGCGCCAGCAGCGTGGGACAGCCTAATGAAAAACTGTTTTTT.

This CDR3 is CASSYRQGQGADGYTF. CDR3 DNA sequence: TGTGCCAGCAGCTATAGACAGGGACAGGGGGCCGATGGCTACACCTTC. This rearrangement joins TRBV2 to TRBJ1-2, with 12 bases that match TRBD1. The germline V gene has CDR1 SNHLY and CDR2 FYNNEI. This CDR3 region has 16 residues. Unmatched junction bases numbered 11, after V lost 6 bases and J lost 6 bases.

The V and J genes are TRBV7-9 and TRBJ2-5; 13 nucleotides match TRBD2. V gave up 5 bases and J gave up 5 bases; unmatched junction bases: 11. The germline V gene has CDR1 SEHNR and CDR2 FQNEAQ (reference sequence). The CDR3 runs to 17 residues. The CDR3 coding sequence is TGTGCCAGCAGCGACCCCGGGACTAGCGGGGTATTGGAGACCCAGTACTTC. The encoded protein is CASSDPGTSGVLETQYF.

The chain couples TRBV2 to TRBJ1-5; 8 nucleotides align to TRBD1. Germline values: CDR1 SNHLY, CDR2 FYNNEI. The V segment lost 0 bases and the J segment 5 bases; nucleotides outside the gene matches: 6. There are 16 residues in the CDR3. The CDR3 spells CASSEARRTGHQPQHF. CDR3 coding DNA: TGTGCCAGCAGTGAAGCGCGGAGGACAGGGCATCAGCCCCAGCATTTT.

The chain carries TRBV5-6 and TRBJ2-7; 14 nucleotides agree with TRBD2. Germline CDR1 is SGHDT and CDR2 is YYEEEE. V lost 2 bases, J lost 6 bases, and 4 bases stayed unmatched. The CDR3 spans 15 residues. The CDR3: CASSFPGLAGAEQYF. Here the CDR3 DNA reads TGTGCCAGCAGCTTTCCGGGACTAGCGGGAGCCGAGCAGTACTTC. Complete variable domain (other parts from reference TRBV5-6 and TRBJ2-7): DAGVTQSPTHLIKTRGQQVTLRCSPKSGHDTVSWYQQALGQGPQFIFQYYEEEERQRGNFPDRFSGHQFPNYSSELNVNALLLGDSALYLCASSFPGLAGAEQYFGPGTRLTVT.

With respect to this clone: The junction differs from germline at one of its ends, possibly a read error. The CDR3: CASPGQGAYNSPLHF. The CDR3 DNA follows: TGTGCCAGCCCCGGACAGGGAGCCTATAATTCACCCCTCCATTTT. This sequence joins TRBV18 and TRBJ1-6, with 8 bases matching TRBD1. Germline V CDR1 and CDR2: KGHSH, LQKENI. The length of the CDR3 is 15 residues.

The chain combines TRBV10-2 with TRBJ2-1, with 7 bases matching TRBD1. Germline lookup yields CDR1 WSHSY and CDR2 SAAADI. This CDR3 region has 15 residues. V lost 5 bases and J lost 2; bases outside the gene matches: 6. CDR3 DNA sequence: TGCGCCAGCAGTTACTCGGGACAGACCTACAATGAGCAGTTCTTC. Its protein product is CASSYSGQTYNEQFF.

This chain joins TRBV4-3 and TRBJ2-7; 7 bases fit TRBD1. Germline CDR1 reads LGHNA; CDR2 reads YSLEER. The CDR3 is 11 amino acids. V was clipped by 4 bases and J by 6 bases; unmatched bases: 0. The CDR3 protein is CASSRQGEQYF. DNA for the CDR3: TGCGCCAGCAGCCGACAGGGCGAGCAGTACTTC.

CDR3 DNA: TGCGCCAGCAGCCCCCGGGAGGGGACAGCTCAAGAGACCCAGTACTTC. This gives the protein CASSPREGTAQETQYF. The V call is TRBV5-1, the J call TRBJ2-5; a weak D match, TRBD2 (8 bases). Per germline, CDR1 SGHRS and CDR2 YFSETQ. Deletions cut 4 bases from V and 2 bases from J, with 18 bases between. The CDR3 is made up of 16 amino acids.

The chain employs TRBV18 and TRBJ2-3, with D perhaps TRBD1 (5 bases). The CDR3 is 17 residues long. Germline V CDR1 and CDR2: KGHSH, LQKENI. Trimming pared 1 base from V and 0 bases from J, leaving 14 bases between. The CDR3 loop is CASSPLVGPTSTDTQYF. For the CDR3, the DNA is TGTGCCAGCTCACCACTAGTGGGGCCCACTAGCACAGATACGCAGTATTTT.

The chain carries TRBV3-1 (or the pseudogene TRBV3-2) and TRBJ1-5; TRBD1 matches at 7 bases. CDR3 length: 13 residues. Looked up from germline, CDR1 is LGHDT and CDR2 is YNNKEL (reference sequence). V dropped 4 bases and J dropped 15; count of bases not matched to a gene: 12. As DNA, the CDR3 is TGTGCCAGCAGCCTACAGGGGTCCGGGTCGTGGCATTTT. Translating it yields CASSLQGSGSWHF.

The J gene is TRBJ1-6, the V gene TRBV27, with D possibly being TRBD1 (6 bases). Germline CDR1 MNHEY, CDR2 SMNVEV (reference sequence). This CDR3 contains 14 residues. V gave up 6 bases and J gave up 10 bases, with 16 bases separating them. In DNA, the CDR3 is TGTGCCAGCAGGGTACAGGGTGGGGTCTCACCCCTCCACTTT. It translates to CASRVQGGVSPLHF.

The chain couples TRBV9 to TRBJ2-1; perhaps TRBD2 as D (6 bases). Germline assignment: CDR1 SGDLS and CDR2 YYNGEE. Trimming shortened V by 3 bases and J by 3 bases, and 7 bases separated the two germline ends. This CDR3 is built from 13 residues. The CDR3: CASSGTNYNEQFF. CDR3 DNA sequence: TGTGCCAGCAGCGGGACTAACTACAATGAGCAGTTCTTC. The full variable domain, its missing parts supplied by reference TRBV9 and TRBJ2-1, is DSGVTQTPKHLITATGQRVTLRCSPRSGDLSVYWYQQSLDQGLQFLIQYYNGEERAKGNILERFSAQQFPDLHSELNLSSLELGDSALYFCASSGTNYNEQFFGPGTRLTVL.

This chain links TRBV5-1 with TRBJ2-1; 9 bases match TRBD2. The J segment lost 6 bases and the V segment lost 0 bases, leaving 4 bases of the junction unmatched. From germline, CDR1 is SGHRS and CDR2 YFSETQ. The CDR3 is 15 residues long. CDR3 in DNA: TGCGCCAGCAGCTTGGGAGCGGGAGGCCCCAATGAGCAGTTCTTC. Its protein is CASSLGAGGPNEQFF.

CDR3 sequence reads: CASSPTQNTQYF. CDR3 nucleotide sequence: TGTGCCAGCTCACCCACTCAAAATACGCAGTATTTT. V gene TRBV18 combines with J gene TRBJ2-3; D is unresolved. The V end was cut by 3 bases, the J end by 7 bases, with 8 bases between. The CDR3 contains 12 residues. The germline CDR1 and CDR2 sequences are KGHSH and LQKENI. The variable domain in full, with the rest retrieved from reference TRBV18 and TRBJ2-3, is NAGVMQNPRHLVRRRGQEARLRCSPMKGHSHVYWYRQLPEEGLKFMVYLQKENIIDESGMPKERFSAEFPKEGPSILRIQQVVRGDSAAYFCASSPTQNTQYFGPGTRLTVL.

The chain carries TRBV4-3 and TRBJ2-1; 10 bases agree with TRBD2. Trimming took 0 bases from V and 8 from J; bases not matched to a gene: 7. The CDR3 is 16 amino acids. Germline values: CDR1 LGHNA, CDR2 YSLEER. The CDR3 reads CASSQDLAGVYDEQFF. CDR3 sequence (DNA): TGCGCCAGCAGCCAAGATCTAGCGGGAGTTTATGATGAGCAGTTCTTC.